The rows below give T cell receptor beta chains drawn from one sample of a study of preoperative IRX-2 immunotherapy in early breast cancer. The protocol was immunoSEQ multiplex PCR, while the TCRdb copy is restricted to in-frame clones and leaves out a portion. This table holds 35,000 to 50,000 clones, over 85% found once. Sequencing was performed on tumor tissue, taken after IRX-2 immunotherapy. The receptors here all came from a human donor with breast cancer. Each CDR3 is given with its conserved first and last residue. A D gene is named only where the DNA matches it firmly. Not every row has a clone size; where given, it reads once, few, many or a size class.

clone_size	j_call	v_call	d_call	cdr3_aa	cdr3_nt
.	TRBJ1-2	TRBV19	.	CASSASSGENYGYTF	TGTGCCAGTAGTGCAAGTTCAGGGGAGAACTATGGCTACACCTTC
.	TRBJ2-2	TRBV2	TRBD2	CASSELGTRSTGELFF	TGTGCCAGCAGTGAGTTAGGGACTAGGTCAACCGGGGAGCTGTTTTTT
.	TRBJ1-2	TRBV6-5	TRBD1	CASRTSGTGSGYTF	TGTGCCAGCAGAACTTCCGGGACAGGGTCTGGCTACACCTTC
.	TRBJ1-2	TRBV7-8	.	CASSSTLGGSGYTF	TGTGCCAGCAGCTCGACACTGGGGGGCTCTGGCTACACCTTC
.	TRBJ1-2	TRBV7-3	.	CASSLIGGGYGYTF	TGTGCCAGCAGCTTAATCGGGGGCGGCTATGGCTACACCTTC
.	TRBJ1-1	TRBV19	TRBD1	CASSRGGWSGTEAFF	TGTGCCAGTAGTCGAGGGGGCTGGAGTGGCACTGAAGCTTTCTTT
once	TRBJ1-2	TRBV28	.	CASRGSLPHYYGYTF	TGTGCCAGCAGGGGGTCTCTACCCCACTACTATGGCTACACCTTC
.	TRBJ1-5	TRBV4-2	.	CASSQDRGGYQPQHF	TGTGCCAGCAGCCAGGATCGAGGAGGGTATCAGCCCCAGCATTTT
once	TRBJ2-5	TRBV18	.	CASTTGIQETQYF	TGTGCCAGCACAACAGGTATTCAAGAGACCCAGTACTTC
.	TRBJ2-1	TRBV7-6	.	CASSSPVGGGGDEQFF	TGTGCCAGCAGCTCCCCGGTCGGCGGAGGGGGCGATGAGCAGTTCTTC
.	TRBJ2-7	TRBV18	.	CASSPLDARYTYEQYF	TGTGCCAGCTCACCGTTGGACGCGAGGTATACCTACGAGCAGTACTTC
.	TRBJ2-2	TRBV5-6	.	CASSLGPPQPGELFF	TGTGCCAGCAGCTTGGGACCGCCCCAACCCGGGGAGCTGTTTTTT
.	TRBJ2-1	TRBV30	.	CAWSSGPPPGNEQFF	TGTGCCTGGAGTAGCGGGCCCCCCCCTGGTAATGAGCAGTTCTTC
.	TRBJ2-2	TRBV4-1	.	CASSQGQTARELFF	TGCGCCAGCAGCCAAGGACAAACCGCCCGGGAGCTGTTTTTT
few	TRBJ2-3	TRBV9	TRBD2	CASSVGAGGRSDTQYF	TGTGCCAGCAGCGTAGGAGCGGGGGGGCGATCAGATACGCAGTATTTT
.	TRBJ2-3	TRBV19	.	CASSLRASTDTQYF	TGTGCCAGTAGTCTGAGGGCTAGCACAGATACGCAGTATTTT
once	TRBJ2-7	TRBV28	.	CASSPWSYEQYF	TGTGCCAGCAGTCCCTGGTCCTACGAGCAGTACTTC
.	TRBJ1-4	TRBV5-1	.	CASADGATNEKLFF	TGCGCCAGTGCCGACGGAGCAACTAATGAAAAACTGTTTTTT
.	TRBJ1-5	TRBV29-1	.	CSGETLPGRYQPQHF	TGCAGCGGGGAGACCTTACCCGGGCGGTATCAGCCCCAGCATTTT
once	TRBJ2-7	TRBV5-1	TRBD1	CASSLPGQGGSEQYF	TGCGCCAGCAGCTTACCGGGACAGGGTGGATCCGAGCAGTACTTC
.	TRBJ1-5	TRBV7-8	.	CASSLDGAQGQPQHF	TGTGCCAGCAGCTTAGACGGGGCGCAGGGTCAGCCCCAGCATTTT
.	TRBJ2-3	TRBV19	TRBD1	CASSAAGTGGANTQYF	TGTGCCAGTAGTGCCGCGGGGACAGGGGGCGCGAATACGCAGTATTTT
.	TRBJ1-5	TRBV28	.	CASSLKGRPQHF	TGTGCCAGCAGTTTAAAGGGCAGGCCCCAGCATTTT
.	TRBJ1-4	TRBV4-3	TRBD1	CASSQRTGGRPIQKLFF	TGCGCCAGCAGCCAAAGGACAGGGGGCCGCCCTATTCAAAAACTGTTTTTT
.	TRBJ2-2	TRBV5-1	.	CASSPDPPGVNTGELFF	TGCGCCAGCAGTCCCGACCCCCCTGGGGTGAACACCGGGGAGCTGTTTTTT
.	TRBJ1-6	TRBV7-9	.	CASSLDSPLHF	TGTGCCAGCAGCTTGGATTCACCCCTCCACTTT
.	TRBJ2-2	TRBV7-3	.	CASSLFGSGNTGELFF	TGTGCCAGCAGCTTATTTGGGTCGGGGAACACCGGGGAGCTGTTTTTT
.	TRBJ2-1	TRBV14	.	CASSQEPAGRGNEQFF	TGTGCCAGCAGCCAAGAACCAGCTGGGAGGGGGAATGAGCAGTTCTTC
.	TRBJ2-7	TRBV19	.	CASSAGPNYEQYF	TGTGCCAGTTCCGCAGGGCCTAACTACGAGCAGTACTTC
.	TRBJ1-6	TRBV6-5	TRBD1	CASSYLKTGGFSPLHF	TGTGCCAGCAGTTACTTGAAGACAGGGGGTTTTTCACCCCTCCACTTT
.	TRBJ1-2	TRBV2	.	CASSPRRPSRRLGYTF	TGTGCCAGCAGTCCCCGTAGGCCTAGTAGGAGGCTAGGCTACACCTTC
.	TRBJ2-3	TRBV19	.	CASSIAATSTDTQYF	TGTGCCAGTAGTATCGCAGCCACTAGCACAGATACGCAGTATTTT
.	TRBJ2-2	TRBV10-3	TRBD2	CAISEQTSPPGELFF	TGTGCCATCAGTGAGCAGACTAGCCCCCCCGGGGAGCTGTTTTTT
.	TRBJ2-1	TRBV7-2	.	CASSLYPQGTNEQFF	TGTGCCAGCAGCTTATACCCCCAGGGAACGAATGAGCAGTTCTTC
.	TRBJ1-1	TRBV7-2	.	CASSRSAGRNTEAFF	TGTGCCAGCAGCCGATCCGCGGGCAGGAACACTGAAGCTTTCTTT
.	TRBJ2-7	TRBV2	.	CASSEYEQYF	TGTGCCAGCAGTGAGTACGAGCAGTACTTC
.	TRBJ2-1	TRBV11-3	TRBD1	CASSPGQGPNNEQFF	TGTGCCAGCAGCCCTGGACAGGGACCAAACAATGAGCAGTTCTTC
.	TRBJ1-2	TRBV29-1	TRBD1	CSVLGQGKGYTF	TGCAGCGTCCTCGGACAGGGGAAAGGCTACACCTTC
.	TRBJ2-1	TRBV20-1	.	CSASDYNEQFF	TGCAGTGCAAGCGACTACAATGAGCAGTTCTTC